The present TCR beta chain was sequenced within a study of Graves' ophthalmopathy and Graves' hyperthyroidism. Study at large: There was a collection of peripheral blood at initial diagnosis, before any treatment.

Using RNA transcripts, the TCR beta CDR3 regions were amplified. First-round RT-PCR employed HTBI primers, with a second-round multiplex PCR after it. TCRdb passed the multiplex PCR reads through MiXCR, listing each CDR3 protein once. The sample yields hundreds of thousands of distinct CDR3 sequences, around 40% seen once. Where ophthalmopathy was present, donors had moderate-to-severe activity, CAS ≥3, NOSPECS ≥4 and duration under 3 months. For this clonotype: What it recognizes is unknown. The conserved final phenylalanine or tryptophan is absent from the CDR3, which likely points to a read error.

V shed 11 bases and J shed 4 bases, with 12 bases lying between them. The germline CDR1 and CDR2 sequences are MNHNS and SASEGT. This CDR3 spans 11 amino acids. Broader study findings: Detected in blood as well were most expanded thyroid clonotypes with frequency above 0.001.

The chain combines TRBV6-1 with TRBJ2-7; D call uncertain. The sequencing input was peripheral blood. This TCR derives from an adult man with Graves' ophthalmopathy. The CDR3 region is CAAMGMYEQYL. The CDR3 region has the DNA TGTGCCGCCATGGGAATGTACGAGCAGTACCTC.